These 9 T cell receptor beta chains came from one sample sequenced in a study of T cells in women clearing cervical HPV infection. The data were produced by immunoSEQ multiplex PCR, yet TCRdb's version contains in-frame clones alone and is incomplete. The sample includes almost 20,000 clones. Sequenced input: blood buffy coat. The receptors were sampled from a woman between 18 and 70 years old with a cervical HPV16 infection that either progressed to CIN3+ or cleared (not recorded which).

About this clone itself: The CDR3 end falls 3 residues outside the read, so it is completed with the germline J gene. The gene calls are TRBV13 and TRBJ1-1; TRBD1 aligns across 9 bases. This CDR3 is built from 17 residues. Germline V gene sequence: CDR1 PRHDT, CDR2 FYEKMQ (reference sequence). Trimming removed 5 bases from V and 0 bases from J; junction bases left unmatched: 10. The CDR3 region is CASSRRQGVGVNTEAFF. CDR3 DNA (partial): TGTGCCAGCAGCAGACGACAGGGGGTAGGGGTGAACACTGAA.

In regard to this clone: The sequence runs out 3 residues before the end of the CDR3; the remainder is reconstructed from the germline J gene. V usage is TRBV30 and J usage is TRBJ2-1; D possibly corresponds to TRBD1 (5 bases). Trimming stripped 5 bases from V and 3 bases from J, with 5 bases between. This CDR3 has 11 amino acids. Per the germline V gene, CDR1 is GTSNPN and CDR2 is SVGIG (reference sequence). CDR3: CAWDSYNEQFF. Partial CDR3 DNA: TGTGCCTGGGACAGCTACAATGAG.

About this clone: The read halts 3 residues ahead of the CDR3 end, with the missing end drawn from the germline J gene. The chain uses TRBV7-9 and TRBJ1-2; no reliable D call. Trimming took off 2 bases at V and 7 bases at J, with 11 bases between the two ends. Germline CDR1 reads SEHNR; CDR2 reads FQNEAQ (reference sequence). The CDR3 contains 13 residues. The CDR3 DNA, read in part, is TGTGCCAGCAGCTTATGGGCCGAAGGTGGC. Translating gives CASSLWAEGG. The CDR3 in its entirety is CASSLWAEGGYTF.

The CDR3 bases that were read are TGTGCCAGCAGCCAAGGTCAGGGGGCAAGCAATCAGCCC. This gives the protein CASSQGQGASNQP. The whole CDR3 sequence is CASSQGQGASNQPQHF. The chain joins TRBV4-2 to TRBJ1-5; 8 bases line up with TRBD1. The CDR3 is cut off 3 residues early in the read; its end comes from the germline J gene. CDR1 is LGHNA and CDR2 is YNFKEQ in the germline V gene. Trimming at V came to 1 base and at J to 1 base, leaving 3 bases not matched to a gene. CDR3 size: 16 residues.

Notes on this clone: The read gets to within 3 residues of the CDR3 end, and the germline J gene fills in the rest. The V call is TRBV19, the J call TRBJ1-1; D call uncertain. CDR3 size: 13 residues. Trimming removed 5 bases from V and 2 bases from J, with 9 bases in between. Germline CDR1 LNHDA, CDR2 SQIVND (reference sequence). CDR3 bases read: TGTGCCAGTAGTTCGAGGTACAACACTGAA. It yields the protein CASSSRYNTE. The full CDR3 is CASSSRYNTEAFF.

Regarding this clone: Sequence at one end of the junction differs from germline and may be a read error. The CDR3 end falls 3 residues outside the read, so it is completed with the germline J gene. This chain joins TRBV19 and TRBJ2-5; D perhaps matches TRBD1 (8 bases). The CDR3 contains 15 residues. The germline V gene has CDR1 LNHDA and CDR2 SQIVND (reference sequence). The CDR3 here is CAGSIRQQGGETQYF. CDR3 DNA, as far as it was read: TGTGCCGGTAGTATCCGCCAACAGGGGGGGGAGACC.

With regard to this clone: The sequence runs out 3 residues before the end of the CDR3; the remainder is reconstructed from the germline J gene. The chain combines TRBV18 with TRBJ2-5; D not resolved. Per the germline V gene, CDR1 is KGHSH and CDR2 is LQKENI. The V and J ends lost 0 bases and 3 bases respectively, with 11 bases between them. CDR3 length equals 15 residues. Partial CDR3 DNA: TGTGCCAGCTCACCACCGGTGGTTCAGAAAGAGACC. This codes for CASSPPVVQKET. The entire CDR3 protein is CASSPPVVQKETQYF.

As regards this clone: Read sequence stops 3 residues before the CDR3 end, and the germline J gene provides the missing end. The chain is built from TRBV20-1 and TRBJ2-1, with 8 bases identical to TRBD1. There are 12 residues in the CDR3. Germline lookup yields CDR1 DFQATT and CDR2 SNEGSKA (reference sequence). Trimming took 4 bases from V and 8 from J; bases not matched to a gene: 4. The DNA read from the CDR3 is TGCAGTGCTATCGACAGGGGCGATGAG. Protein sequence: CSAIDRGDE. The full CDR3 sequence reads CSAIDRGDEQFF.

The CDR3 reads CASSPDGGSDEQYF. The sequenced part of the CDR3 DNA is TGTGCCAGCAGCCCGGACGGGGGATCAGACGAG. The genes are TRBV5-6 and TRBJ2-7; D may be TRBD2 (6 bases). The sequence runs out 3 residues before the end of the CDR3; the remainder is reconstructed from the germline J gene. V lost 4 bases and J lost 5, with 16 bases in between. The CDR3 runs to 14 residues. Germline CDR1 SGHDT, CDR2 YYEEEE.